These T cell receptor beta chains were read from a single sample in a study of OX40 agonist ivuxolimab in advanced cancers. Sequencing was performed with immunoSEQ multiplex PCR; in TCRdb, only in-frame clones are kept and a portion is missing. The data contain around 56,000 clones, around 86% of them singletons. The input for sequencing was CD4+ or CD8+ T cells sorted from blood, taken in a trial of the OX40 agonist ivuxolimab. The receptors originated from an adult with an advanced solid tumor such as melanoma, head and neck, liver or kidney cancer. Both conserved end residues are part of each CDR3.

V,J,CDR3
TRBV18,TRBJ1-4,CASSPRGEKLFF
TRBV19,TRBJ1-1,CASTPPGENTEAFF
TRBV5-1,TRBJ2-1,CASSLGLANEQFF
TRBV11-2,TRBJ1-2,CASSLSMSTNYGYTF
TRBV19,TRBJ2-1,CASIGVGGRFF
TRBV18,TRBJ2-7,CASSPPGGRQYF
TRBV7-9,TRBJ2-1,CASSLGTSGGLQFF
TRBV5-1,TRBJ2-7,CASSSLRGPYEQYF
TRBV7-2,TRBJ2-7,CASSRDQGEQYF
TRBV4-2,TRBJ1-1,CASSRTMNTEAFF